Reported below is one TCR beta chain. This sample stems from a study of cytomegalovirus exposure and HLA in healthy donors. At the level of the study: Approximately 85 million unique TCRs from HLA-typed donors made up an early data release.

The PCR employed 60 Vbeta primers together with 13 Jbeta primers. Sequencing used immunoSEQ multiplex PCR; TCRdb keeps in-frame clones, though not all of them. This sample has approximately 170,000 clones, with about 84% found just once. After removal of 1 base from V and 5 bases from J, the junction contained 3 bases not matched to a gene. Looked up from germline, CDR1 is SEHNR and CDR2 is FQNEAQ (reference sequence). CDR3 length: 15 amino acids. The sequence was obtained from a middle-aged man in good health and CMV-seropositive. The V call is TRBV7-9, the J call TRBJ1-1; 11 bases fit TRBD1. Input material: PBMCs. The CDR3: CASSLEGTGGTEAFF. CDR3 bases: TGTGCCAGCAGCTTAGAAGGGACAGGGGGGACTGAAGCTTTCTTT.